This record concerns one T cell receptor (beta chain) sequence. Russia was home to the donors, healthy Caucasian individuals aged roughly 6 to 90. The data belong to a study of blood T cells in healthy people across ages. Germline V CDR1 and CDR2: SGHTA, FQGNSA. Between the trimmed V and J ends, which lost 5 bases and 5 bases, there was a span of 17 bases. The CDR3 covers 15 residues. Sample-barcoded 5' priming and a J-beta primer mix drove a second PCR of roughly 6 to 12 cycles. TCRdb passed the 5' RACE reads through MiXCR, listing each CDR3 protein once. The data contain about 900,000 distinct CDR3 sequences, around 49% of them seen just once; the ten biggest clones take up 13%.

Material for sequencing was blood. The chain links TRBV7-2 to TRBJ2-3; possibly TRBD1 for D (7 bases). The TCR sequence derives from a man aged 25 to 40 in good health. DNA for the CDR3: TGTGCCAGCAGCCTCCTGCAGGGGGGTCAAGATACGCAGTATTTT. It yields the protein CASSLLQGGQDTQYF.